The 12 T cell receptor beta chains below come from one sample, sequenced in a study of blood T cells in healthy people across ages. Combining a sample-barcoded 5' primer with a J-beta primer mix, a second PCR ran for about 7 to 11 cycles. Each CDR3 protein is one row after TCRdb ran MiXCR on the 5' RACE reads. The table lists 730,000 or so distinct CDR3 sequences, about 40% of them singletons. The material sequenced was blood. These receptor sequences come from a woman aged 55-69 years in good health.

Written as DNA, the CDR3 is TGCGCCAGCAGCTTGGACGGAGGACTAGCGGGTTCACCCTACGAGCAGTACTTC. It yields the protein CASSLDGGLAGSPYEQYF. This chain uses TRBV5-1 with TRBJ2-7, with 11 bases lining up with TRBD2. The CDR3 is made up of 18 amino acids. Germline trimming cut 0 bases from V and 2 bases from J; bases unmatched to any gene: 10. The germline V gene encodes CDR1 SGHRS and CDR2 YFSETQ.

This rearrangement joins TRBV6-1 to TRBJ2-5, with D unresolved. The germline V gene has CDR1 MNHNS and CDR2 SASEGT. This CDR3 is built from 15 residues. V was trimmed by 6 bases and J by 0 bases, leaving 14 bases between them. The CDR3 sequence is CASSRVSHDQETQYF. DNA of the CDR3: TGTGCCAGCAGCCGGGTCTCCCATGACCAAGAGACCCAGTACTTC.

As concerns this clonotype: Its ends do not fully match the called genes, so a read error is possible. The V gene is TRBV7-9, the J gene TRBJ1-4; no clear D. The CDR3 is 15 residues long. CDR1 SEHNR and CDR2 FQNEAQ come from the germline V gene (reference sequence). The CDR3 DNA reads TGTGCCGGCAGCTTAGCGCAAATACTTAATGAAAAACTGTTTTTT. Its protein is CAGSLAQILNEKLFF.

J is TRBJ2-5 and V is TRBV5-4, with D possibly called TRBD1 or TRBD2 (5 bases each). The DNA end favors TRBJ2-7, so the J call may be wrong. Germline assignment: CDR1 SGHNT and CDR2 YYREEE (reference sequence). CDR3 length: 11 residues. The CDR3 sequence: CASRAGSEQYF. Written as DNA, the CDR3 is TGTGCCAGCCGGGCAGGGAGCGAGCAGTACTTC.

The rearrangement joins TRBV5-1 to TRBJ2-7; D not resolved. There are 14 residues in the CDR3. Trimming pared 0 bases from V and 7 bases from J, leaving 14 bases between. Germline V lookup: CDR1 SGHRS, CDR2 YFSETQ. The CDR3 loop reads CASSLGSASREQYF. In nucleotides, the CDR3 is TGCGCCAGCAGCTTGGGTTCGGCGTCTCGTGAGCAGTACTTC.

The V and J genes are TRBV19 and TRBJ1-2, with D possibly TRBD1 on 5 matching bases. This CDR3 region has 12 residues. Germline values: CDR1 LNHDA, CDR2 SQIVND (reference sequence). V was trimmed by 7 bases and J by 4 bases, leaving 10 bases between them. The CDR3: CASKIGAYGYTF. The CDR3 DNA follows: TGTGCCAGTAAAATAGGGGCCTATGGCTACACCTTC.

On this clonotype: Only one base separates this from a far larger clonotype, so it likely reflects a read error. V usage is TRBV5-1 and J usage is TRBJ2-4, with TRBD2 as a possible D gene (5 bases). The CDR3 loop spans 13 amino acids. Trimming took off 2 bases at V and 13 bases at J, with 16 bases between the two ends. Looked up from germline, CDR1 is SGHRS and CDR2 is YFSETQ. DNA of the CDR3: TGCGCCAGCAGCTTAGGAGGAACGTACGGGCAGTACTTC. It translates to CASSLGGTYGQYF.

This rearrangement joins TRBV5-1 to TRBJ2-2; maybe TRBD1 (6 bases). V was trimmed by 6 bases and J by 3 bases, leaving 12 bases between them. CDR3 size: 14 residues. CDR1 and CDR2 from the germline V gene are SGHRS and YFSETQ. The CDR3 region has the DNA TGCGCCAGCAAAGTACAGGGTGACACCGGGGAGCTGTTTTTT. Amino acids: CASKVQGDTGELFF.

As regards this clonotype: An end of the junction differs from the germline gene, which may be a read error. The chain links TRBV9 to TRBJ1-2; D might be TRBD1 (5 bases). The germline CDR1 and CDR2 sequences are SGDLS and YYNGEE. This CDR3 has 14 amino acids. CDR3: CASSGGRAYYGYTF. The CDR3, as DNA: TGTGCCAGCAGCGGGGGCAGGGCTTACTACGGCTACACCTTC.

Points on this clonotype: Compared with germline, one end of the junction differs, possibly owing to a read error. The chain recombines TRBV5-1 with TRBJ2-3; TRBD1 matches at 11 bases. The germline gives CDR1 SGHRS, CDR2 YFSETQ. The CDR3 loop spans 14 amino acids. The CDR3 loop is CASRLGQGDGTQYF. CDR3 bases: TGCGCCAGCAGATTGGGACAGGGGGACGGTACGCAGTATTTT.

The gene calls are TRBV20-1 and TRBJ2-7; possible D gene TRBD2, 6 bases. The tail of the sequence fits TRBJ2-5 better, so the J call may be wrong. CDR1 DFQATT and CDR2 SNEGSKA come from the germline V gene (reference sequence). This CDR3 contains 12 residues. The CDR3 loop reads CSASVAEETQYF. In nucleotides, the CDR3 is TGCAGTGCTAGTGTAGCGGAAGAGACCCAGTACTTC.

This clonotype showed up just a few times. The V gene is TRBV20-1, the J gene TRBJ2-5; TRBD2 aligns across 13 bases. CDR1 DFQATT and CDR2 SNEGSKA come from the germline V gene (reference sequence). J gave up 5 bases and V 5 bases, and 8 bases lay outside the gene matches. The CDR3 sequence is 15 residues long. The CDR3 DNA sequence: TGCAGTGCTCTAGGACTAGCGGGAGTCGGGGAGACCCAGTACTTC. Encoded protein: CSALGLAGVGETQYF.